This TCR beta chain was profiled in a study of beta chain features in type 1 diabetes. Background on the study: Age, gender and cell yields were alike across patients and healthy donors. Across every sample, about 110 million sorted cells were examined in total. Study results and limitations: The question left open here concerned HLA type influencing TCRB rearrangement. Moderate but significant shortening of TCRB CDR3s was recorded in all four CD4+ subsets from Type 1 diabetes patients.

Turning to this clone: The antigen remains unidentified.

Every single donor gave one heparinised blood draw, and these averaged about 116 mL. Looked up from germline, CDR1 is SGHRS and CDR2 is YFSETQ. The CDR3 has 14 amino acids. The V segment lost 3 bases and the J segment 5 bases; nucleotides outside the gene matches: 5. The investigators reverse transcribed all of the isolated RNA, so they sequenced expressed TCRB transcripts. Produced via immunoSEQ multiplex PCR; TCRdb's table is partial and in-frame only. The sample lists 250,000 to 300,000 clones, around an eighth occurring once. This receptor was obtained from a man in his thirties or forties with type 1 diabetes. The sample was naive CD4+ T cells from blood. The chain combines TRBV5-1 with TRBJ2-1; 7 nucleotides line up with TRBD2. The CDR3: CASSSSGGDNEQFF. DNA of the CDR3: TGCGCCAGCAGCTCCTCGGGGGGAGACAATGAGCAGTTCTTC.